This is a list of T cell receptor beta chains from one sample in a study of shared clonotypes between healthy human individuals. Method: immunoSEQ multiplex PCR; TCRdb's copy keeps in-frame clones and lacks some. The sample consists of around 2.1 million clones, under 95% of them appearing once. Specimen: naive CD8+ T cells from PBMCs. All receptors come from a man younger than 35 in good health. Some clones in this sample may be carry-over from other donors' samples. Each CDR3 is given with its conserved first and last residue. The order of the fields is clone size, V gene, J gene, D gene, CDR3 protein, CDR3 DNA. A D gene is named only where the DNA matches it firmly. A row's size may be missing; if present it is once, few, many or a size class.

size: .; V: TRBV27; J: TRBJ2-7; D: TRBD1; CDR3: CASSPPGGRYEQYF; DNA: TGTGCCAGCAGTCCCCCAGGGGGTCGGTACGAGCAGTACTTC
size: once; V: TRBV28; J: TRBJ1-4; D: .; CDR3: CASSLPRTNEKLFF; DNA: TGTGCCAGCAGTTTACCCCGTACTAATGAAAAACTGTTTTTT
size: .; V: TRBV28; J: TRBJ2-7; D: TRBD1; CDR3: CASRRTGSSYEQYF; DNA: TGTGCCAGCAGGCGGACAGGGAGCTCCTACGAGCAGTACTTC
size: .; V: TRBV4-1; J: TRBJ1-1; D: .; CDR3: CASSQGHMNTEAFF; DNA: TGTGCCAGCAGCCAAGGACATATGAACACTGAAGCTTTCTTT
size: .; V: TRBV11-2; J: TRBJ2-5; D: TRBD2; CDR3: CASTLAGVGVKETQYF; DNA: TGTGCCAGCACGCTTGCGGGAGTCGGGGTGAAGGAGACCCAGTACTTC
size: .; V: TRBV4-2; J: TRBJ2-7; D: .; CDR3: CASSQVSRGSRDEQYF; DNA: TGTGCCAGCAGCCAAGTGTCTCGGGGGAGTAGGGACGAGCAGTACTTC
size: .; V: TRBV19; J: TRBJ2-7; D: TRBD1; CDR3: CASSTGTGASYEQYF; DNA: TGTGCCAGTAGTACGGGGACAGGAGCCTCCTACGAGCAGTACTTC
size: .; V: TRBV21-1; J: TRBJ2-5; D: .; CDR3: CASSNRVETQYF; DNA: TGTGCCAGCAGCAATCGGGTGGAGACCCAGTACTTC
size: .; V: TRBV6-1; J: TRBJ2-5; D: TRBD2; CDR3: CASSDGRLAGGLGETQYF; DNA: TGTGCCAGCAGTGACGGTCGACTAGCGGGAGGGCTCGGGGAGACCCAGTACTTC
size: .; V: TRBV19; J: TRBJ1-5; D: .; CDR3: CASSIVTSNQPQHF; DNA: TGTGCCAGTAGTATAGTAACTAGCAATCAGCCCCAGCATTTT
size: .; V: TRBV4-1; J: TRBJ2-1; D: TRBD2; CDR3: CASSQQVVAGVYNEQFF; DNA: TGCGCCAGCAGCCAACAGGTTGTTGCGGGAGTCTACAATGAGCAGTTCTTC
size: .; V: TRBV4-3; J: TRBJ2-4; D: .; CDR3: CASSPRGQGGPKNIQYF; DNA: TGCGCCAGCAGCCCCCGGGGGCAGGGCGGTCCCAAAAACATTCAGTACTTC
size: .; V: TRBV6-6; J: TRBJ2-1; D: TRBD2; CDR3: CASSSGTSGVYEQFF; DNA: TGTGCCAGCAGTTCCGGGACTAGTGGGGTATATGAGCAGTTCTTC
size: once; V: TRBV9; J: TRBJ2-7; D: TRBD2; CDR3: CASSVGTGTSFYEQYF; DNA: TGTGCCAGCAGCGTAGGAACCGGGACTAGCTTCTACGAGCAGTACTTC
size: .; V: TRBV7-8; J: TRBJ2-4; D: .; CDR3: CASSPFGGVAKNIQYF; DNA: TGTGCCAGCAGCCCCTTCGGGGGAGTAGCCAAAAACATTCAGTACTTC
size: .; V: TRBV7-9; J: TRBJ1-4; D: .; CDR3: CASRSGPNNEKLFF; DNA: TGTGCCAGCAGGTCGGGGCCGAATAATGAAAAACTGTTTTTT
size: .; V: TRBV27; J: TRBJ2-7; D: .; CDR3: CASINGTPFSYEQYF; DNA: TGTGCCAGCATTAATGGGACGCCCTTCTCCTACGAGCAGTACTTC
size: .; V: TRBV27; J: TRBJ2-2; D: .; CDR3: CASSPFNTGELFF; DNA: TGTGCCAGCAGCCCTTTTAACACCGGGGAGCTGTTTTTT
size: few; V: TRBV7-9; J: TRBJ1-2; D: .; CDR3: CASSLAQAHYGYTF; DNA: TGTGCCAGCAGCTTAGCGCAGGCTCACTATGGCTACACCTTC
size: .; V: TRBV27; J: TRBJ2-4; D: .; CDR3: CASSLGSPGHGIQYF; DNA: TGTGCCAGCAGTCTGGGCTCCCCGGGCCATGGCATTCAGTACTTC
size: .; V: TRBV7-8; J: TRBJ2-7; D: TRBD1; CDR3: CASSLKRGQGPSYEQYF; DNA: TGTGCCAGCAGCTTAAAGAGGGGACAGGGACCCTCCTACGAGCAGTACTTC
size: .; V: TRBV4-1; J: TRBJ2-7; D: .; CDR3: CASSQGQDLSYEQYF; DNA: TGCGCCAGCAGCCAAGGGCAGGACCTCTCCTACGAGCAGTACTTC
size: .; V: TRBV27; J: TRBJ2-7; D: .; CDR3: CASSFSGTAFGQYF; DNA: TGTGCCAGCAGTTTTTCTGGGACTGCTTTCGGGCAGTACTTC
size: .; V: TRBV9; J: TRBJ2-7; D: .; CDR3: CASSVDGNYEQYF; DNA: TGTGCCAGCAGCGTAGATGGGAACTACGAGCAGTACTTC
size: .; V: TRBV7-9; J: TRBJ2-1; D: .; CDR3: CASSLGGWDNEQFF; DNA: TGTGCCAGCAGCTTAGGGGGGTGGGACAATGAGCAGTTCTTC
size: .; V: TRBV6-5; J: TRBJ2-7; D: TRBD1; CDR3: CASSLGQGLHF; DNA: TGTGCCAGCAGTTTGGGACAGGGCCTCCACTTC
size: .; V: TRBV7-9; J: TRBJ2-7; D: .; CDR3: CASSPRTAMPYEQYF; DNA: TGTGCCAGCAGCCCACGGACAGCGATGCCCTACGAGCAGTACTTC
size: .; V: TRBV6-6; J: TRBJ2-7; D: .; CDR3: CASTMGPSYEQYF; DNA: TGTGCCAGCACCATGGGTCCGTCCTACGAGCAGTACTTC
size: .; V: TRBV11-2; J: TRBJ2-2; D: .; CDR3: CASSLDSRNGELFF; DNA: TGTGCCAGCAGCTTAGATAGCCGGAACGGGGAGCTGTTTTTT
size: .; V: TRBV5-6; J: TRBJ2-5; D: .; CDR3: CASSLKSSGRESETQYF; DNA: TGTGCCAGCAGCTTGAAGTCTTCGGGGCGAGAGTCTGAGACCCAGTACTTC
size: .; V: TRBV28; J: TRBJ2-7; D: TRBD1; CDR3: CASSLVTGGSPYEQYF; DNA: TGTGCCAGCAGTTTAGTGACAGGGGGTTCCCCCTACGAGCAGTACTTC
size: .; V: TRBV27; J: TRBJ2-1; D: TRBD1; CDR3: CASSFGQGVKNEQFF; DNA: TGTGCCAGCAGTTTCGGGCAGGGGGTAAAGAATGAGCAGTTCTTC
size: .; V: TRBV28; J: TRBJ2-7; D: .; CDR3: CASSSRGPGEQYF; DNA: TGTGCCAGCAGTTCCCGGGGTCCCGGCGAGCAGTACTTC
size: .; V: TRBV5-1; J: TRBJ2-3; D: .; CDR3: CASSSGRMITDTQYF; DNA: TGCGCCAGCAGCTCGGGACGGATGATCACAGATACGCAGTATTTT
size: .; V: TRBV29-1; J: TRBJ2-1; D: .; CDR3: CSVESGFYYNEQFF; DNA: TGCAGCGTTGAATCCGGATTCTACTACAATGAGCAGTTCTTC
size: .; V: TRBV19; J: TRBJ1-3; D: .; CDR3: CASSYRAGNTIYF; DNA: TGTGCCAGTAGTTATAGGGCTGGAAACACCATATATTTT
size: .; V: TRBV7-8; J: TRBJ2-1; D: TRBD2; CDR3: CASSPRGGTIGFNEQFF; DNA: TGTGCCAGCAGCCCTAGGGGAGGGACGATAGGGTTCAATGAGCAGTTCTTC
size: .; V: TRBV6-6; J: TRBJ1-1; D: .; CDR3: CASRGLLNTEAFF; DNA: TGTGCCAGCAGGGGACTGTTGAACACTGAAGCTTTCTTT
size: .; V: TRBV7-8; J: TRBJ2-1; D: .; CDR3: CASSRLGSYNEQFF; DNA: TGTGCCAGCAGCCGACTAGGATCCTACAATGAGCAGTTCTTC
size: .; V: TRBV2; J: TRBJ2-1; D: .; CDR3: CASREGGGRIYNEQFF; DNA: TGTGCCAGCAGGGAAGGGGGCGGGAGGATTTACAATGAGCAGTTCTTC
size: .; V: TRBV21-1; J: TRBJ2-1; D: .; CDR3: CARENRGRGSYNEQFF; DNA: TGTGCCCGAGAAAACAGGGGAAGGGGATCCTACAATGAGCAGTTCTTC
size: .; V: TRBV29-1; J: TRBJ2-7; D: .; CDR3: CSGELGASSYEQYF; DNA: TGCAGCGGCGAGCTGGGGGCAAGCTCCTACGAGCAGTACTTC
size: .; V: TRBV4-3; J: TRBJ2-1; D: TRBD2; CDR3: CASSPGLAGVHEQFF; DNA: TGCGCCAGCAGCCCGGGACTAGCGGGAGTGCATGAGCAGTTCTTC
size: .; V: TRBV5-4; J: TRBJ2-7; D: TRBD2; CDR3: CASSPVAGGPLYEQYF; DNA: TGTGCCAGCAGCCCGGTAGCGGGAGGGCCATTGTACGAGCAGTACTTC
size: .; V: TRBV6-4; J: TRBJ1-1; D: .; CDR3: CASRAEFYTEAFF; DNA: TGTGCCAGCAGGGCAGAGTTTTACACTGAAGCTTTCTTT
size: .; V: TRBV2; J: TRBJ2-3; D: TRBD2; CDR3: CASSDRPGGDTQYF; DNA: TGTGCCAGCAGTGACCGACCGGGGGGAGATACGCAGTATTTT
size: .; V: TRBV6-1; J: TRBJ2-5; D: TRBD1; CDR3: CASTFTGTGKETQYF; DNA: TGTGCCAGCACCTTCACGGGGACAGGGAAAGAGACCCAGTACTTC
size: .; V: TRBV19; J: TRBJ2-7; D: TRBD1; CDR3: CASHGQGAHEQYF; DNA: TGTGCCAGTCACGGACAGGGGGCGCACGAGCAGTACTTC
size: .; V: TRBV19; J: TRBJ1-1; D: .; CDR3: CASSIDSGEAFF; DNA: TGTGCCAGTAGTATAGATTCCGGGGAAGCTTTCTTT
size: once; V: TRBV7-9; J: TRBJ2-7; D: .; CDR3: CASSFGGEQYF; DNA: TGTGCCAGCAGCTTCGGTGGCGAGCAGTACTTC
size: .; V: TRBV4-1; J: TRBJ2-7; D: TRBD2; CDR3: CASSQASGRVSYEQYF; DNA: TGCGCCAGCAGCCAAGCTAGCGGGAGGGTATCCTACGAGCAGTACTTC
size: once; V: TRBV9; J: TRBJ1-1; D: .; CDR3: CASSATVLNTEAFF; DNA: TGTGCCAGCAGCGCAACCGTCTTGAACACTGAAGCTTTCTTT
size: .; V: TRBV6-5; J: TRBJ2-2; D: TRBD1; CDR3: CASSPTGENTGELFF; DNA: TGTGCCAGCAGCCCGACAGGGGAAAACACCGGGGAGCTGTTTTTT
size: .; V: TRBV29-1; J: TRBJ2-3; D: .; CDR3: CSVERASVPTDTQYF; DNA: TGCAGCGTTGAAAGGGCTAGCGTACCCACAGATACGCAGTATTTT
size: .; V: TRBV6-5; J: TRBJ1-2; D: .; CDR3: CASSYRLTENYGYTF; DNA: TGTGCCAGCAGTTACCGGCTTACAGAAAACTATGGCTACACCTTC
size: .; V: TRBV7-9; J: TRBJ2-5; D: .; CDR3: CASSPFRGMETQYF; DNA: TGTGCCAGCAGCCCCTTCCGGGGGATGGAGACCCAGTACTTC